A single sample is the source of the 6 T cell receptor beta chains below, sequenced in a study of Tregs in tolerant kidney transplant recipients. TCRdb's copy holds only in-frame clones and misses some; the assay was immunoSEQ multiplex PCR. The table has tens of thousands of clones, 80% to 95% seen once; the top ten hold around 0.32%. The material sequenced was Tregs from blood, taken before the transplant. These receptors all come from a human donor who received a combined kidney and bone marrow transplant.

V and J are TRBV27 and TRBJ2-1; TRBD1 agrees at 7 bases. CDR3 length: 18 residues. Looked up from germline, CDR1 is MNHEY and CDR2 is SMNVEV (reference sequence). After removal of 3 bases from V and 0 bases from J, the junction contained 11 bases not matched to a gene. CDR3 sequence reads: CASSFRGIATSSYNEQFF. DNA of the CDR3: TGTGCCAGCAGTTTCAGGGGGATAGCGACGAGCTCCTACAATGAGCAGTTCTTC.

The chain has TRBV7-2 and TRBJ1-5, with 11 bases fitting TRBD1. Losses at the gene ends were 0 bases for V and 8 bases for J; bases not matched to a gene: 6. Per the germline V gene, CDR1 is SGHTA and CDR2 is FQGNSA. The CDR3 has 16 residues. The CDR3 coding sequence is TGTGCCAGCAGCTTAGCTCCCGGGACAGGGGGAGAGCCCCAGCATTTT. Translation: CASSLAPGTGGEPQHF.

The rearrangement links TRBV29-1 to TRBJ1-2, with D possibly matching TRBD1 (5 bases). This CDR3 comprises 14 residues. V was cut by 5 bases and J by 4 bases, with 17 bases left in between. Germline CDR1 is SQVTM and CDR2 is ANQGSEA. The DNA for the CDR3 is TGCAGCGTTAGCGGACAATCGGGCGCCTATGGCTACACCTTC. The encoded protein is CSVSGQSGAYGYTF.

The V call is TRBV27, the J call TRBJ2-7; D not certain. Trimming left V 5 bases short and J 3 bases short, with 14 bases between. The CDR3 covers 14 residues. Germline V gene data show CDR1 as MNHEY and CDR2 as SMNVEV (reference sequence). CDR3 coding DNA: TGTGCCAGCAGTGCCCTCGATCGGGTCTACGAGCAGTACTTC. This encodes CASSALDRVYEQYF.

The chain links TRBV2 to TRBJ2-7; D ambiguous. This CDR3 is built from 12 residues. Germline-derived CDR1 and CDR2 are SNHLY and FYNNEI. V was pared by 3 bases and J by 3 bases, with 6 bases between. This CDR3 reads CASSESYYEQYF. DNA of the CDR3: TGTGCCAGCAGTGAGAGCTACTACGAGCAGTACTTC.

V usage is TRBV18 and J usage is TRBJ2-7; 9 nucleotides match TRBD1. The V gene end was trimmed by 4 bases and the J gene end by 2 bases; junction bases not matched to a gene: 6. The CDR3 length is 15 residues. The germline CDR1 and CDR2 sequences are KGHSH and LQKENI. CDR3: CASSQRQGETYEQYF. In DNA form, the CDR3 reads TGTGCCAGCTCACAACGACAGGGGGAGACCTACGAGCAGTACTTC.